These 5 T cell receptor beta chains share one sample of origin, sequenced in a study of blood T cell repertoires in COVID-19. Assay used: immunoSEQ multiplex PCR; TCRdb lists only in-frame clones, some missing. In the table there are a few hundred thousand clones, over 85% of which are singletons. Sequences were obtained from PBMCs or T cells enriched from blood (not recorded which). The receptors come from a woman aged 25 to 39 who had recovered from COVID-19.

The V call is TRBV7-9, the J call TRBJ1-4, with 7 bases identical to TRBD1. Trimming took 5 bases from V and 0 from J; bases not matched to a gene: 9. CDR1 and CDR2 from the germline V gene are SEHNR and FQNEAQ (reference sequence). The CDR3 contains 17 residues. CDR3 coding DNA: TGTGCCAGCAGCCAAGAGAGGGACAGCTCAACTAATGAAAAACTGTTTTTT. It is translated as CASSQERDSSTNEKLFF. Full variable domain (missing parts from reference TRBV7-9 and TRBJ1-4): DTGVSQNPRHKITKRGQNVTFRCDPISEHNRLYWYRQTLGQGPEFLTYFQNEAQLEKSRLLSDRFSAERPKGSFSTLEIQRTEQGDSAMYLCASSQERDSSTNEKLFFGSGTQLSVL.

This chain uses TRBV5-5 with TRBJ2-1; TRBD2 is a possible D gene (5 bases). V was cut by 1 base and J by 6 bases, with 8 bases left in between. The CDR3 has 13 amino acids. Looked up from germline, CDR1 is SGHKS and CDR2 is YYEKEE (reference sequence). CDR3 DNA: TGTGCCAGCAGCTTGTTCCTAGCCAATGAGCAGTTCTTC. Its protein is CASSLFLANEQFF.

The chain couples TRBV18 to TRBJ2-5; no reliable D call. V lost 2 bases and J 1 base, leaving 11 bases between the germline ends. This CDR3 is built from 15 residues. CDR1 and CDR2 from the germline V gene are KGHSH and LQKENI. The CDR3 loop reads CASSPIIGFQETQYF. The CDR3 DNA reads TGTGCCAGCTCACCAATCATCGGTTTCCAAGAGACCCAGTACTTC.

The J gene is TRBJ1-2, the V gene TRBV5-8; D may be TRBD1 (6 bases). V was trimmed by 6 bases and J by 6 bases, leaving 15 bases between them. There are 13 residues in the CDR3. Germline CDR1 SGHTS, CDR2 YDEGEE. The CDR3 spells CASNKDSYDGYTF. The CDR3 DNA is TGTGCCAGCAACAAGGACAGCTACGATGGCTACACCTTC.

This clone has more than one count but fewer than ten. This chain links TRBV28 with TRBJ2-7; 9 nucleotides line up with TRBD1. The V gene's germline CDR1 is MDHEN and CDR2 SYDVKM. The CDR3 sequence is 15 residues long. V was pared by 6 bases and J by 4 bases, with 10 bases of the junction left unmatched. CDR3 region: CASRGNRDRAYEQYF. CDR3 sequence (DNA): TGTGCCAGCAGGGGCAACCGGGACAGGGCTTACGAGCAGTACTTC.